The 11 T cell receptor beta chains given below trace back to one sample, sequenced in a study of shared clonotypes between healthy human individuals. Profiled with immunoSEQ multiplex PCR; TCRdb holds only in-frame clones, not every one. The sample lists nearly 750,000 clones; over 55% were seen once. The sample consisted of memory CD4+ T cells sorted from blood. Subset: CD45RA-negative fraction. These receptors all come from a woman younger than 45 in good health.

About this clone: The identical CDR3 is also encoded by other nucleotide sequences in the sample. The V gene is TRBV20-1, the J gene TRBJ2-1; D is undetermined. V dropped 5 bases and J dropped 3 bases, with 5 bases sitting between them. The CDR3 has 11 residues. Germline CDR1 is DFQATT and CDR2 is SNEGSKA (reference sequence). DNA of the CDR3: TGCAGTGCTCTTAACTACAATGAGCAGTTCTTC. It codes for CSALNYNEQFF.

The chain is built from TRBV7-9 and TRBJ2-1, with no clear D. CDR1 and CDR2 (germline): SEHNR, FQNEAQ (reference sequence). There are 13 residues in the CDR3. Deletions cut 5 bases from V and 2 bases from J, with 7 bases between. The CDR3 bases are TGTGCCAGCAGCGAGGAAGCCTACAATGAGCAGTTCTTC. Encoded protein: CASSEEAYNEQFF.

The chain joins TRBV7-9 to TRBJ2-5; D remains unclear. V gave up 3 bases and J gave up 0 bases, with 8 bases separating them. Germline V gives CDR1 SEHNR, CDR2 FQNEAQ (reference sequence). The CDR3 is 14 residues long. The CDR3 DNA follows: TGTGCCAGCAGCTTGGATGTAAACCAAGAGACCCAGTACTTC. As protein: CASSLDVNQETQYF. Full variable domain (rest looked up from reference TRBV7-9 and TRBJ2-5): DTGVSQNPRHKITKRGQNVTFRCDPISEHNRLYWYRQTLGQGPEFLTYFQNEAQLEKSRLLSDRFSAERPKGSFSTLEIQRTEQGDSAMYLCASSLDVNQETQYFGPGTRLLVL.

The chain links TRBV5-1 to TRBJ2-1, with 7 bases lining up with TRBD2. This CDR3 is built from 16 residues. Germline V CDR1 and CDR2: SGHRS, YFSETQ. V lost 0 bases, J lost 8 bases, and 11 bases stayed unmatched. This CDR3 is CASSLAGGSGTYEQFF. The CDR3 DNA reads as TGCGCCAGCAGCTTGGCGGGTGGAAGCGGGACCTATGAGCAGTTCTTC.

The chain recombines TRBV7-2 with TRBJ2-7, with no clear D. Trimming cost V 1 base and J 13 bases, with 11 bases left between them. Germline CDR1 and CDR2: SGHTA and FQGNSA. The CDR3 consists of 11 residues. The CDR3 DNA follows: TGTGCCAGCAGCTTAGAGATTGACCTATACTTC. Translation gives CASSLEIDLYF.

This clone turned up a few times. V and J are TRBV27 and TRBJ2-6, with a weak D call TRBD2 (5 bases). V gave up 6 bases and J gave up 5 bases, with 11 bases separating them. CDR3 length: 14 amino acids. Germline V CDR1 and CDR2: MNHEY, SMNVEV (reference sequence). The CDR3 bases are TGTGCCAGCAGGGGAGAACGTTGGGCCAACGTCCTGACTTTC. It translates to CASRGERWANVLTF. The variable domain in full, with the rest retrieved from reference TRBV27 and TRBJ2-6, is EAQVTQNPRYLITVTGKKLTVTCSQNMNHEYMSWYRQDPGLGLRQIYYSMNVEVTDKGDVPEGYKVSRKEKRNFPLILESPSPNQTSLYFCASRGERWANVLTFGAGSRLTVL.

The chain uses TRBV27 and TRBJ1-5, with D possibly TRBD1 on 5 matching bases. With 3 bases removed from V and 2 bases from J, the gap between germline ends came to 8 bases. The CDR3 consists of 14 residues. Germline CDR1 MNHEY, CDR2 SMNVEV (reference sequence). CDR3 sequence: CASSLTVGNQPQHF. The CDR3 DNA reads as TGTGCCAGCAGTTTGACAGTCGGCAATCAGCCCCAGCATTTT.

The chain carries TRBV11-1 and TRBJ1-4; D remains ambiguous. This CDR3 is built from 14 residues. The germline V gene encodes CDR1 SGHAT and CDR2 FQDESV (reference sequence). The V gene lost 3 bases and the J gene lost 5 bases, with 10 bases spanning the gap. This CDR3 is CASSLTNKNEKLFF. CDR3 coding DNA: TGTGCCAGCAGCTTGACAAACAAGAATGAAAAACTGTTTTTT. The full variable domain, its missing parts supplied by reference TRBV11-1 and TRBJ1-4, is EAEVAQSPRYKITEKSQAVAFWCDPISGHATLYWYRQILGQGPELLVQFQDESVVDDSQLPKDRFSAERLKGVDSTLKIQPAELGDSAMYLCASSLTNKNEKLFFGSGTQLSVL.

Only a few counts were recorded for this clone. The chain employs TRBV6-1 and TRBJ1-2; D remains unclear. V was shortened by 7 bases and J by 0 bases, with 12 bases between the two germline ends. The CDR3 covers 14 residues. Germline CDR1 and CDR2: MNHNS and SASEGT. In DNA form, the CDR3 reads TGTGCCAGCATAACGGGAACAGCTAACTATGGCTACACCTTC. This codes for CASITGTANYGYTF.

A word on this clone: One base away lies a much larger clone, so this may be a sequencing read error. This chain links TRBV7-9 with TRBJ2-2; D gene unclear. Between the trimmed V and J ends, which lost 0 bases and 1 base, there was a span of 3 bases. Germline assignment: CDR1 SEHNR and CDR2 FQNEAQ (reference sequence). The length of the CDR3 is 14 residues. CDR3 in DNA: TGTGCCAGCAGCTTAGCAGGGAACACCGGGGAGCTGTTTTTT. Its translation: CASSLAGNTGELFF.

On this clone itself: Different DNA sequences within this sample yield the same CDR3. The chain uses TRBV30 and TRBJ2-5; a weak D match, TRBD2 (6 bases). Trimming removed 0 bases at V and 2 bases at J, with 10 bases between. Germline lookup yields CDR1 GTSNPN and CDR2 SVGIG (reference sequence). CDR3 length equals 14 residues. DNA for the CDR3: TGTGCCTGGAGTGTACGTGGACTACAAGAGACCCAGTACTTC. This gives the protein CAWSVRGLQETQYF.